The rows below give T cell receptor beta chains drawn from one sample of a study of T-cell reconstitution after alpha-beta-depleted transplantation in children. One entry per CDR3 protein results from TCRdb running MiXCR on the PCR reads. This table has about 600,000 distinct CDR3 sequences, 23% appearing once. The specimen comprised PBMCs, mostly from graft donor cells, sampled 360 days after TCRalphabeta/CD19-depleted stem cell transplant. All receptors come from a boy in the first two years of life who had a stem cell transplant for acute myeloid leukemia, so the T cells may come from the graft donor. CDR3s include the opening cysteine and the closing phenylalanine or tryptophan. A D gene is named only where the DNA matches it firmly. Size values are once, few and many counts, or a class for expanded clones, and some rows have none.

abundance,len,v_gene,d_gene,j_gene,CDR3aa,CDR3nt
NA,14,TRBV20-1,TRBD2,TRBJ2-3,CSAETSRNTDTQYF,TGCAGTGCTGAGACTAGCAGGAACACAGATACGCAGTATTTT
many,18,TRBV7-9,NA,TRBJ2-1,CASSPLLSVSYLNNEQFF,TGTGCCAGCAGCCCCTTGTTGTCGGTGTCCTACCTAAACAATGAGCAGTTCTTC
NA,14,TRBV6-1,TRBD1,TRBJ1-1,CASRDRVWNTEAFF,TGTGCCAGCAGGGACAGGGTTTGGAACACTGAAGCTTTCTTT
NA,13,TRBV7-2,NA,TRBJ1-4,CASGGRVNEKLFF,TGTGCCAGCGGGGGCAGGGTTAATGAAAAACTGTTTTTT
NA,16,TRBV7-9,NA,TRBJ2-7,CASSFPGGGEVYEQYF,TGTGCCAGCAGCTTTCCAGGGGGAGGAGAGGTTTACGAGCAGTACTTC
NA,15,TRBV5-1,TRBD1,TRBJ1-4,CASSLRQGGNEKLFF,TGCGCCAGCAGCCTTAGACAGGGCGGGAATGAAAAACTGTTTTTT
NA,13,TRBV2,NA,TRBJ2-1,CASSESRVGEQFF,TGTGCCAGCAGTGAATCCAGGGTCGGAGAGCAGTTCTTC
NA,16,TRBV7-2,TRBD2,TRBJ2-4,CASSLPLLAGQNIQYF,TGTGCCAGCAGCTTACCCCTCTTAGCGGGACAAAACATTCAGTACTTC
many,14,TRBV7-9,TRBD1,TRBJ2-1,CASSSGTGDNEQFF,TGTGCCAGCAGCTCGGGGACAGGGGACAATGAGCAGTTCTTC
NA,16,TRBV4-3,TRBD1,TRBJ1-2,CASSQDPTTGSYGYTF,TGCGCCAGCAGCCAAGACCCCACGACAGGGTCCTATGGCTACACCTTC
few,18,TRBV6-1,TRBD1,TRBJ2-2,CASSGGGSGTGKDGELFF,TGTGCCAGCAGTGGAGGCGGATCCGGGACAGGGAAGGATGGGGAGCTGTTTTTT
many,16,TRBV7-2,NA,TRBJ2-1,CASSLSGDPSYNEQFF,TGTGCCAGCAGCTTATCCGGGGACCCGTCCTACAATGAGCAGTTCTTC
NA,15,TRBV7-9,TRBD1,TRBJ2-1,CASSRRDRPYNEQFF,TGTGCCAGCAGCCGCCGGGACAGGCCCTACAATGAGCAGTTCTTC
NA,15,TRBV3-1,NA,TRBJ2-5,CASSQDTGFQETQYF,TGTGCCAGCAGCCAAGACACAGGGTTTCAGGAGACCCAGTACTTC
NA,20,TRBV3-1,NA,TRBJ2-3,CASSQGLDGGPHSYTDTQYF,TGTGCCAGCAGCCAAGGATTAGACGGGGGGCCGCACTCCTACACAGATACGCAGTATTTT
many,16,TRBV5-5,NA,TRBJ2-7,CASSSGRSLGTYEQYF,TGTGCCAGCAGCAGTGGTCGCTCCCTAGGTACCTACGAGCAGTACTTC
NA,14,TRBV6-1,NA,TRBJ1-5,CASSDLSNNQPQHF,TGTGCCAGCAGCGACCTTAGTAACAATCAGCCCCAGCATTTT
NA,16,TRBV7-2,NA,TRBJ1-6,CASSPRTVNYNSPLHF,TGTGCCAGCAGCCCTCGGACAGTGAACTATAATTCACCCCTCCACTTT
many,14,TRBV20-1,NA,TRBJ2-1,CSARAGANNNEQFF,TGCAGTGCTAGAGCCGGCGCTAATAACAATGAGCAGTTCTTC
many,15,TRBV11-2,TRBD2,TRBJ2-7,CASSTLAGVYYEQYF,TGTGCCAGCAGCACTCTAGCGGGGGTCTATTACGAGCAGTACTTC
many,16,TRBV24-1,NA,TRBJ2-1,CATSGASGGSYNEQFF,TGTGCCACCAGTGGAGCGAGCGGAGGCTCCTACAATGAGCAGTTCTTC
few,13,TRBV7-7,NA,TRBJ2-1,CASSFSGADEQFF,TGTGCCAGCAGCTTTTCAGGGGCCGATGAGCAGTTCTTC
many,14,TRBV7-2,NA,TRBJ2-7,CASSPHSGAYEQYF,TGTGCCAGCAGCCCGCATTCGGGGGCTTACGAGCAGTACTTC
NA,16,TRBV20-1,NA,TRBJ1-5,CCAREGYGRFNQPQHF,TGCTGTGCTAGAGAGGGGTACGGACGGTTCAATCAGCCCCAGCATTTT
NA,12,TRBV12-3/TRBV12-4,NA,TRBJ1-3,CASSLDGNTIYF,TGTGCCAGCAGTTTAGACGGAAACACCATATATTTT
few,15,TRBV20-1,TRBD1,TRBJ2-7,CSASLQGELSYEQYF,TGCAGTGCTAGTTTACAGGGGGAACTCTCCTACGAGCAGTACTTC
few,13,TRBV7-9,NA,TRBJ1-2,CASSLRVKDGYTF,TGTGCCAGCAGCCTCAGGGTAAAGGATGGCTACACCTTC
many,15,TRBV5-5,NA,TRBJ2-7,CASSPIGKGTNEQYF,TGTGCCAGCAGCCCAATTGGTAAGGGGACCAACGAGCAGTACTTC
many,18,TRBV5-1,TRBD2,TRBJ2-3,CASSPGTSGANRGDTQYF,TGCGCCAGCAGCCCGGGGACTAGCGGGGCCAATAGGGGAGATACGCAGTATTTT
few,13,TRBV20-1,NA,TRBJ2-3,CSALRGRTDTQYF,TGCAGTGCTCTCAGGGGTCGCACAGATACGCAGTATTTT
many,15,TRBV12-3/TRBV12-4,NA,TRBJ1-5,CASSSAGDGNQPQHF,TGTGCCAGCAGCTCAGCAGGGGACGGCAATCAGCCCCAGCATTTT
many,13,TRBV7-2,NA,TRBJ2-3,CASRQQGTDTQYF,TGTGCCAGCAGACAACAGGGAACAGATACGCAGTATTTT
few,15,TRBV18,TRBD1,TRBJ2-3,CASSPTGMSTDTQYF,TGTGCCAGCTCACCGACAGGGATGAGCACAGATACGCAGTATTTT
few,15,TRBV28,TRBD1,TRBJ1-5,CASTGGTVLYQPQHF,TGTGCCAGCACCGGAGGGACAGTTCTTTATCAGCCCCAGCATTTT
NA,16,TRBV5-1,NA,TRBJ2-5,CASSFESGRIQETQYF,TGCGCCAGCAGCTTTGAGAGCGGACGGATCCAAGAGACCCAGTACTTC
NA,15,TRBV12-3/TRBV12-4,TRBD2,TRBJ2-7,CASTWSRGSSYEQYF,TGTGCCAGTACTTGGTCGCGGGGGAGCTCCTACGAGCAGTACTTC
NA,15,TRBV20-1,TRBD1,TRBJ1-2,CSARDRGTANYGYTF,TGCAGTGCTAGAGATCGGGGGACAGCTAACTATGGCTACACCTTC
many,15,TRBV20-1,NA,TRBJ2-5,CSARDWDKTGETQYF,TGCAGTGCTAGAGACTGGGACAAAACGGGGGAGACCCAGTACTTC
many,15,TRBV7-3,NA,TRBJ1-1,CASRSGHLMNTEAFF,TGTGCCAGCAGGTCGGGGCATCTCATGAACACTGAAGCTTTCTTT
many,16,TRBV24-1,NA,TRBJ2-1,CATSDLEGGPSDEQFF,TGTGCCACCAGTGATTTAGAGGGGGGCCCCTCGGATGAGCAGTTCTTC